Listed below are T cell receptor beta chains from one sample, sequenced in a study of shared clonotypes between healthy human individuals. Profiled with immunoSEQ multiplex PCR; TCRdb holds only in-frame clones, not every one. The table lists about 1,500,000 clones, about 96% of them singletons. Material: naive CD4+ T cells sorted from blood. The receptor set was obtained from a man younger than 45 in good health. Each CDR3 is given with its conserved first and last residue. A D gene is named only where the DNA matches it firmly. Size is stated for part of the rows, as once, few or many counts, or as a class when the clone is expanded.

D,V,size,J,CDR3,DNA
TRBD1,TRBV19,-,TRBJ2-2,CASRTPGQGMTGELFF,TGTGCCAGTAGAACCCCGGGACAGGGGATGACCGGGGAGCTGTTTTTT
TRBD2,TRBV7-2,-,TRBJ2-2,CAGTLAGGTGELFF,TGTGCCGGGACGTTGGCGGGAGGTACCGGGGAGCTGTTTTTT
TRBD1,TRBV28,-,TRBJ1-3,CASSQGGTVVNTIYF,TGTGCCAGCAGTCAAGGGGGGACAGTGGTAAACACCATATATTTT
-,TRBV7-2,-,TRBJ2-1,CASTKPTSRDYNEQFF,TGTGCCAGCACCAAACCTACCAGTAGGGACTACAATGAGCAGTTCTTC
-,TRBV28,-,TRBJ1-3,CASRFVGEPGNTIYF,TGTGCCAGCAGATTTGTAGGGGAACCTGGAAACACCATATATTTT
-,TRBV5-1,-,TRBJ2-4,CASSSIQENIQYF,TGCGCCAGCAGCTCGATTCAAGAAAACATTCAGTACTTC
TRBD2,TRBV4-1,-,TRBJ2-5,CASSQDPSGRVGETQYF,TGCGCCAGCAGCCAAGATCCCAGCGGGAGGGTAGGGGAGACCCAGTACTTC
TRBD2,TRBV7-2,-,TRBJ2-3,CASSEGLAGPTDTQYF,TGTGCCAGCAGCGAGGGGCTAGCGGGCCCCACAGATACGCAGTATTTT
-,TRBV29-1,-,TRBJ1-1,CSANGGHGDTEAFF,TGCAGCGCCAACGGGGGGCACGGAGACACTGAAGCTTTCTTT
-,TRBV7-8,-,TRBJ2-1,CASSLGILYEQFF,TGTGCCAGCAGCTTAGGAATCCTCTATGAGCAGTTCTTC
-,TRBV20-1,-,TRBJ1-1,CSPLGNTEAFF,TGCAGCCCCCTTGGTAACACTGAAGCTTTCTTT
-,TRBV9,-,TRBJ1-1,CASSVVGGEAFF,TGTGCCAGCAGCGTAGTTGGGGGTGAAGCTTTCTTT
-,TRBV18,few,TRBJ2-2,CASSPVGTGELFF,TGTGCCAGCTCACCAGTAGGCACCGGGGAGCTGTTTTTT
-,TRBV27,-,TRBJ1-4,CASSLSVGGLNEKLFF,TGTGCCAGCAGTTTATCCGTCGGTGGCCTAAATGAAAAACTGTTTTTT